A selection of T cell receptor beta chains follows, all from one sample in a study of T cell repertoires in cytomegalovirus infection. TCRdb recomputed calls from the reads with MiXCR, one row per CDR3 protein. The sample has nearly 450,000 distinct CDR3 sequences; 30% to 40% are singletons. The specimen sequenced was PBMCs. These receptor sequences come from a human donor in good health (CMV status not recorded). Some clones in this sample may be carry-over from other donors' samples. CDR3s include the opening cysteine and the closing phenylalanine or tryptophan. Each record gives: D gene, J gene, clone size, V gene, CDR3 DNA, CDR3 protein. A D gene is named only where the DNA matches it firmly. Rows give clone size only sometimes, using once, few, many, or a class for an expanded clone.

D gene: .
J gene: TRBJ2-2
clone size: .
V gene: TRBV4-1
CDR3 DNA: TGCGCCAGCAGCCAAGAAGTGCGGACAGAGAACACCGGGGAGCTGTTTTTT
CDR3 protein: CASSQEVRTENTGELFF

D gene: .
J gene: TRBJ1-1
clone size: .
V gene: TRBV28
CDR3 DNA: TGTTCCAGCAGAATCTGCGGGGCAATCATGAACACTGAAGCTTTCTTT
CDR3 protein: CSSRICGAIMNTEAFF

D gene: .
J gene: TRBJ2-1
clone size: .
V gene: TRBV7-9
CDR3 DNA: TGTGCCAGCAGCTTAGGGGTTCAGGTCAGTGAGCAGTTCTTC
CDR3 protein: CASSLGVQVSEQFF

D gene: .
J gene: TRBJ2-3
clone size: .
V gene: TRBV15
CDR3 DNA: TGTGCCACCAGCAGAGATGTAGTAGTAGACACGCAGTATTTT
CDR3 protein: CATSRDVVVDTQYF

D gene: .
J gene: TRBJ1-2
clone size: few
V gene: TRBV4-1
CDR3 DNA: TGCGCCAGCAGCCAAGCTCGGGGACTCCTCTATGGCTACACCTTC
CDR3 protein: CASSQARGLLYGYTF

D gene: .
J gene: TRBJ2-3
clone size: .
V gene: TRBV20-1
CDR3 DNA: TGCAGTGCCCCCCGAACGGACTCCGACTGGGCGCAGTATTTT
CDR3 protein: CSAPRTDSDWAQYF

D gene: .
J gene: TRBJ2-2
clone size: .
V gene: TRBV24-1
CDR3 DNA: TGTGCCACCAGTGATATACGTCAGGGATTTGCCGGGGAGCTGTTTTTT
CDR3 protein: CATSDIRQGFAGELFF

D gene: .
J gene: TRBJ1-2
clone size: .
V gene: TRBV6-6
CDR3 DNA: TGTGCCAGCAGTGTCGAGGGTCGGGGCTACACCTTC
CDR3 protein: CASSVEGRGYTF

D gene: TRBD2
J gene: TRBJ2-7
clone size: few
V gene: TRBV7-3
CDR3 DNA: TGTGCCAGCAGCTTCGCTAGCGGGGGAGCCTACGAGCAGTACTTC
CDR3 protein: CASSFASGGAYEQYF

D gene: .
J gene: TRBJ1-6
clone size: .
V gene: TRBV28
CDR3 DNA: TGTGCCAGCAGTCCCGACAGTTATAATTCACCCCTCCACTTT
CDR3 protein: CASSPDSYNSPLHF

D gene: .
J gene: TRBJ1-2
clone size: .
V gene: TRBV9
CDR3 DNA: TGTGCCAGCAGCGTAGACCCCCAATCCGATCTCTATGGCTACACCTTC
CDR3 protein: CASSVDPQSDLYGYTF

D gene: TRBD1
J gene: TRBJ1-1
clone size: .
V gene: TRBV19
CDR3 DNA: TGTGCCATTAGTAGGGCAGGGGGCGACGCTGAAGCTTTCTTT
CDR3 protein: CAISRAGGDAEAFF

D gene: .
J gene: TRBJ2-7
clone size: once
V gene: TRBV15
CDR3 DNA: TGTGCCACCAGCAGAGATCCAGGGGGACTCTCCTACGAGCAGTACTTC
CDR3 protein: CATSRDPGGLSYEQYF

D gene: TRBD1
J gene: TRBJ1-2
clone size: .
V gene: TRBV29-1
CDR3 DNA: TGCAGCACCAGGGGGATTGGGTATGGCTACACCTTC
CDR3 protein: CSTRGIGYGYTF

D gene: .
J gene: TRBJ2-2
clone size: once
V gene: TRBV20-1
CDR3 DNA: TGCAGTGCTAGAGATTTGGTGCCCGGGGAGCTGTTTTTT
CDR3 protein: CSARDLVPGELFF

D gene: TRBD2
J gene: TRBJ2-3
clone size: .
V gene: TRBV5-4
CDR3 DNA: TGTGCCAGCAATCTAGCGGGCTACACAGATACGCAGTATTTT
CDR3 protein: CASNLAGYTDTQYF

D gene: .
J gene: TRBJ1-1
clone size: few
V gene: TRBV6-1
CDR3 DNA: TGTGCCAGCAGTGAGGGGCTGTGGGCTTTCTTT
CDR3 protein: CASSEGLWAFF

D gene: .
J gene: TRBJ1-1
clone size: .
V gene: TRBV29-1
CDR3 DNA: TGCAGCGCAGGCGACAGGAACACTGAAGCTTTCTTT
CDR3 protein: CSAGDRNTEAFF